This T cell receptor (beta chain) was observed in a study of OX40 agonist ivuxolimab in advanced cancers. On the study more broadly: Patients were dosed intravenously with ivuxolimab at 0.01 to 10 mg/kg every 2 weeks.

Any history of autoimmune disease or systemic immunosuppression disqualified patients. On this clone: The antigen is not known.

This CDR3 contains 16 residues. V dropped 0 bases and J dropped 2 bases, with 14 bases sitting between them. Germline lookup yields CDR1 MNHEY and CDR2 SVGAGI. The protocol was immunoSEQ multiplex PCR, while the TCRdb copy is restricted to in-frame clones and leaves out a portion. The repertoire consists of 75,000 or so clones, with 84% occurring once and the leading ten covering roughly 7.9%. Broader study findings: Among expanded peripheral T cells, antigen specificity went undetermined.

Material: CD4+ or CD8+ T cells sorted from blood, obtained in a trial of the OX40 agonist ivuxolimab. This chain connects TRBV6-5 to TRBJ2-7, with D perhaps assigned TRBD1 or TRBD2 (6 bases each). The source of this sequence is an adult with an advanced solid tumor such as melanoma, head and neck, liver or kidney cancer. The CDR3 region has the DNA TGTGCCAGCAGTTACTCGAAGGGGGGCCGCACCTACGAGCAGTACTTC. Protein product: CASSYSKGGRTYEQYF.